Below are 26 T cell receptor beta chains sequenced from a single sample in a study of Graves' ophthalmopathy and Graves' hyperthyroidism. Amplifying from RNA transcripts, the study obtained TCR beta CDR3 regions. Second-round multiplex PCR came after first-round RT-PCR with HTBI primers. TCRdb re-analysed the multiplex PCR reads in MiXCR, keeping a single row per CDR3 protein. The data hold about 240,000 distinct CDR3 sequences, with around 45% observed a single time. The sequenced material came from peripheral blood. The receptors come from an adult man with Graves' ophthalmopathy.

The chain carries TRBV13 and TRBJ1-6; weak D call: TRBD1 (5 bases). Per germline, CDR1 PRHDT and CDR2 FYEKMQ (reference sequence). Between the trimmed V and J ends, which lost 0 bases and 2 bases, there was a span of 14 bases. The CDR3 sequence is 18 residues long. CDR3 in amino acids: CASSLGSAGKAYNSPLHF. The CDR3 DNA reads as TGTGCCAGCAGCTTAGGCTCGGCAGGGAAAGCCTATAATTCACCCCTCCACTTT.

The gene calls are TRBV10-3 and TRBJ2-2; 7 nucleotides line up with TRBD1. V shed 10 bases and J 4 bases; nucleotides not matched to a gene: 9. Germline lookup yields CDR1 ENHRY and CDR2 SYGVKD. This CDR3 has 14 residues. The CDR3 is CASSQGTSTGELFF. The CDR3 coding sequence is TGTGCCAGTTCACAGGGGACCAGCACCGGGGAGCTGTTTTTT.

Of note for this clonotype: A junction boundary mismatches the germline segment, possibly from a read error. The chain joins TRBV5-8 to TRBJ2-5; a weak D match, TRBD1 (6 bases). Germline V CDR1 and CDR2: SGHTS, YDEGEE. The CDR3 consists of 13 residues. The CDR3 nucleotides read TGTGCCAGCAGCTCCAAGACAGGAGAGGCCCAGTACTTC. It yields the protein CASSSKTGEAQYF.

The rearrangement uses TRBV7-2 and TRBJ2-6, with D uncertain. Germline CDR1 reads SGHTA; CDR2 reads FQGNSA. The CDR3 covers 17 residues. V was trimmed by 4 bases and J by 4 bases, leaving 17 bases between them. The CDR3, as DNA: TGTGCCAGCAGCTCCGACATGCTCAGGACCGGGGCCAACGTCCTGACTTTC. Its translation: CASSSDMLRTGANVLTF.

This chain's CDR3 is CASSGPGTGSGGYTF. CDR3 in DNA: TGTGCCAGCAGCGGTCCCGGGACAGGTTCAGGGGGCTACACCTTC. V usage is TRBV9 and J usage is TRBJ1-2; TRBD1 matches at 8 bases. Germline CDR1 SGDLS, CDR2 YYNGEE. This CDR3 is built from 15 residues. The ends lost 3 bases at V and 8 bases at J; junction bases unmatched: 12.

This clonotype was seen ten or more times. V and J are TRBV15 and TRBJ2-5, with 8 positions matching TRBD1. CDR1 and CDR2 from the germline V gene are LNHNV and YYDKDF (reference sequence). J lost 5 bases, V lost 0 bases, and 2 bases had no gene match. The CDR3 totals 14 residues. The CDR3 protein is CATSRDRGRETQYF. The DNA of the CDR3 is TGTGCCACCAGCAGAGACAGGGGGCGGGAGACCCAGTACTTC. The full variable domain, its missing parts supplied by reference TRBV15 and TRBJ2-5, is DAMVIQNPRYQVTQFGKPVTLSCSQTLNHNVMYWYQQKSSQAPKLLFHYYDKDFNNEADTPDNFQSRRPNTSFCFLDIRSPGLGDTAMYLCATSRDRGRETQYFGPGTRLLVL.

This chain joins TRBV20-1 and TRBJ2-5, with D maybe TRBD1 (7 bases). CDR3 length: 14 residues. Germline CDR1 reads DFQATT; CDR2 reads SNEGSKA (reference sequence). V was pared by 5 bases and J by 5 bases, with 18 bases between. The CDR3 sequence: CSAPSGGGRETQYF. CDR3 in DNA: TGCAGTGCTCCCTCAGGAGGGGGCCGGGAGACCCAGTACTTC.

This chain uses TRBV5-6 with TRBJ1-5; TRBD1 is a possible D gene (5 bases). The CDR3 spans 16 residues. Germline-derived CDR1 and CDR2 are SGHDT and YYEEEE. The V gene lost 4 bases and the J gene lost 0 bases, with 14 bases spanning the gap. The CDR3 sequence: CASSRDGIYSNQPQHF. The CDR3 DNA reads as TGTGCCAGCAGCCGGGACGGAATTTATAGCAATCAGCCCCAGCATTTT. Full variable domain (missing parts from reference TRBV5-6 and TRBJ1-5): DAGVTQSPTHLIKTRGQQVTLRCSPKSGHDTVSWYQQALGQGPQFIFQYYEEEERQRGNFPDRFSGHQFPNYSSELNVNALLLGDSALYLCASSRDGIYSNQPQHFGDGTRLSIL.

With regard to this clonotype: Relative to the germline gene, one junction end is altered; a read error may explain this. The chain joins TRBV14 to TRBJ1-2; 8 nucleotides agree with TRBD1. The CDR3 spans 16 residues. The germline CDR1 and CDR2 sequences are SGHDN and FVKESK. The CDR3: CASSQQGASTKYGYTF. The CDR3 DNA is TGTGCCAGCAGCCAACAGGGGGCCTCTACTAAGTATGGCTACACCTTC.

With regard to this clonotype: Since a much larger clone is just one base distant, this may be a read error. The genes are TRBV10-3 and TRBJ2-7; D might be TRBD2 (6 bases). Germline V gene sequence: CDR1 ENHRY, CDR2 SYGVKD. V gave up 6 bases and J gave up 5 bases, with 17 bases separating them. This CDR3 contains 14 residues. CDR3 residues: CAISGGRRIDEQYF. CDR3 sequence (DNA): TGTGCCATCAGCGGAGGGAGGAGAATTGACGAGCAGTACTTC.

This clonotype was observed a handful of times. The chain carries TRBV5-1 and TRBJ2-5, with D perhaps matching TRBD2 (5 bases). Germline CDR1 SGHRS, CDR2 YFSETQ. Trimming removed 3 bases at V and 1 base at J, with 13 bases between. This CDR3 is built from 15 residues. The CDR3 loop reads CASSSVSGFQETQYF. CDR3 coding DNA: TGCGCCAGCAGCTCCGTAAGCGGTTTCCAAGAGACCCAGTACTTC. Together with reference TRBV5-1 and TRBJ2-5, the CDR3 gives the full variable domain: KAGVTQTPRYLIKTRGQQVTLSCSPISGHRSVSWYQQTPGQGLQFLFEYFSETQRNKGNFPGRFSGRQFSNSRSEMNVSTLELGDSALYLCASSSVSGFQETQYFGPGTRLLVL.

Turning to this clonotype: A much larger clone is a single base away; this may be a read error. The chain combines TRBV10-3 with TRBJ2-3, with 9 nucleotides matching TRBD2. The CDR3 totals 14 residues. Germline lookup yields CDR1 ENHRY and CDR2 SYGVKD. The CDR3 sequence is CAISIAGDTGTQYF. The CDR3 DNA sequence: TGTGCCATCAGTATAGCGGGAGACACAGGTACGCAGTATTTT.

This clonotype was found many times. CDR3 protein: CAISGDRGQETQYF. CDR3 DNA sequence: TGTGCCATCAGTGGGGACAGGGGCCAAGAGACCCAGTACTTC. The chain joins TRBV10-3 to TRBJ2-5; 10 nucleotides match TRBD1. With V trimmed by 4 bases and J by 1 base, 0 bases remained unmatched. Germline values: CDR1 ENHRY, CDR2 SYGVKD. The CDR3 runs to 14 residues.

This clonotype occurred a few times. CDR3 DNA: TGTGCTAGTGGAGGGTACGAGCAGTACTTC. It encodes CASGGYEQYF. This chain connects TRBV12-5 to TRBJ2-7, with D hard to call. The ends were cut back, 6 bases at V and 4 bases at J, with 4 bases in the middle. The CDR3 extends over 10 amino acids. Germline V lookup: CDR1 LGHNT, CDR2 FRNRAP.

V is TRBV28 and J is TRBJ1-5; possibly TRBD1 for D (5 bases). CDR1 MDHEN and CDR2 SYDVKM come from the germline V gene. The CDR3 totals 14 residues. The ends were cut back, 5 bases at V and 0 bases at J, with 8 bases in the middle. CDR3 nucleotide sequence: TGTGCCAGCAGTGTGACAGTTAGCAATCAGCCCCAGCATTTT. Translated: CASSVTVSNQPQHF. Looking up the rest from reference TRBV28 and TRBJ1-5 gives the full variable domain: DVKVTQSSRYLVKRTGEKVFLECVQDMDHENMFWYRQDPGLGLRLIYFSYDVKMKEKGDIPEGYSVSREKKERFSLILESASTNQTSMYLCASSVTVSNQPQHFGDGTRLSIL.

Points on this clonotype: This may come from a read error, since a much larger clone is one base off. The V and J genes are TRBV7-2 and TRBJ1-1, with no clear D. The CDR3 has 12 amino acids. Germline V gene lookup returns CDR1 SGHTA and CDR2 FQGNSA. CDR3 amino acids: CASSFMNTEALF. Written as DNA, the CDR3 is TGTGCCAGCAGTTTCATGAACACTGAAGCTCTCTTT.

This clonotype was counted between two and nine times. The chain couples TRBV7-2 to TRBJ1-1; possible D gene TRBD1, 5 bases. From germline, CDR1 is SGHTA and CDR2 FQGNSA. Trimming stripped 2 bases from V and 14 bases from J, with 18 bases between. CDR3 length: 13 residues. The CDR3 here is CASSLSRGNEQFF. The CDR3 nucleotides read TGTGCCAGCAGCTTAAGTAGGGGCAATGAGCAGTTCTTT.

The chain carries TRBV10-3 and TRBJ1-1; TRBD1 aligns across 7 bases. Germline assignment: CDR1 ENHRY and CDR2 SYGVKD. The V gene end was trimmed by 3 bases and the J gene end by 4 bases; junction bases not matched to a gene: 2. The length of the CDR3 is 13 residues. The CDR3 region has the DNA TGTGCCATCAGTGATGACAGGGCCACTGAAGCTTTCTTT. It translates to CAISDDRATEAFF.

The V call is TRBV3-1, the J call TRBJ1-1; maybe TRBD1 (6 bases). The V end was cut by 2 bases, the J end by 5 bases, with 12 bases between. The CDR3 spans 14 residues. Germline CDR1 and CDR2: LGHDT and YNNKEL (reference sequence). The CDR3: CASSQPGARTEAFF. In DNA form, the CDR3 reads TGTGCCAGCAGCCAACCGGGGGCGCGAACTGAAGCTTTCTTT.

This clonotype was observed once. This chain joins TRBV20-1 and TRBJ2-7; D may correspond to TRBD1 or TRBD2 (5 bases each). Germline V gene data show CDR1 as DFQATT and CDR2 as SNEGSKA (reference sequence). V gave up 0 bases and J gave up 3 bases, with 12 bases separating them. This CDR3 is 14 amino acids long. CDR3: CSARDLQGVYEQYF. Here the CDR3 DNA reads TGCAGTGCTAGAGATCTCCAGGGAGTCTACGAGCAGTACTTC.

Notes on this clonotype: At one end the junction does not follow the germline gene, possibly because of a read error. This chain uses TRBV29-1 with TRBJ1-4, with 7 positions matching TRBD1. The germline gives CDR1 SQVTM, CDR2 ANQGSEA. The CDR3 loop spans 12 amino acids. CDR3 coding DNA: TGCAGCGCCCTGACAGGGAATGAAGAACTGTTTTTT. It codes for CSALTGNEELFF.

This clonotype was recorded a few times. The V and J genes are TRBV24-1 and TRBJ2-5; D is ambiguous. The V gene lost 4 bases and the J gene lost 5 bases, with 13 bases spanning the gap. Germline lookup yields CDR1 KGHDR and CDR2 SFDVKD. The CDR3 totals 14 residues. CDR3 amino acids: CATSEPDARETQYF. Written as DNA, the CDR3 is TGTGCCACCAGTGAACCCGACGCCCGGGAGACCCAGTACTTC.

This clonotype showed up many times. CDR3 sequence reads: CASSPWDRNTEAFF. The CDR3 nucleotides are TGTGCCAGCAGCCCCTGGGACAGGAACACTGAAGCTTTCTTT. The chain has TRBV7-2 and TRBJ1-1; 7 bases map to TRBD1. The CDR3 contains 14 residues. Germline assignment: CDR1 SGHTA and CDR2 FQGNSA. The V and J ends lost 5 bases and 1 base, in that order; junction bases with no gene match: 4.

A word on this clonotype: The junction departs from the called germline gene at one end, perhaps through a read error. The gene calls are TRBV7-3 and TRBJ1-2; maybe TRBD1 (5 bases). The CDR3 is 13 amino acids. Germline CDR1 reads SGHTA; CDR2 reads FQGTGA. The chain's CDR3 is CASSPRENYGYTF. The CDR3 region has the DNA TGCGCCAGCAGCCCCAGGGAAAACTATGGCTACACCTTC.

V and J are TRBV6-6 and TRBJ2-5, with D hard to call. Germline CDR1 reads MNHNY; CDR2 reads SVGAGI (reference sequence). The CDR3 loop spans 11 amino acids. The V gene lost 5 bases and the J gene lost 10 bases, with 11 bases spanning the gap. The CDR3 region is CASSPDRVQYF. The CDR3 DNA reads TGTGCCAGCAGTCCCGACCGGGTCCAGTACTTC.

This clonotype has only a few counts. The chain has TRBV24-1 and TRBJ2-2; D might be TRBD2 (6 bases). Trimming stripped 1 base from V and 6 bases from J, with 17 bases between. Germline CDR1 KGHDR, CDR2 SFDVKD. This CDR3 is 17 amino acids long. The CDR3 sequence: CATSDLTGVLGAGELFF. CDR3 sequence (DNA): TGTGCCACCAGTGATTTAACGGGGGTTCTTGGGGCCGGGGAGCTGTTTTTT.